One sample yielded the 8 T cell receptor beta chains listed below, sequenced in a study of T cells in Graves' hyperthyroidism and ophthalmopathy. Researchers amplified the TCR beta CDR3 regions from RNA transcripts. Initially, a first-round RT-PCR of the TCR CDR3 employed the HTBI primer set. TCRdb re-called the multiplex PCR reads with MiXCR, one entry per CDR3 protein. The sample shows over 700,000 distinct CDR3 sequences, roughly 32% of them seen only once. The sample comprised blood. Every receptor here comes from a woman aged 40-49 years with Graves' hyperthyroidism.

The rearrangement joins TRBV4-3 to TRBJ1-2; tentatively, D is TRBD1 (5 bases). The CDR3 has 14 residues. The germline V gene encodes CDR1 LGHNA and CDR2 YSLEER. Trimming took 1 base from V and 3 from J, leaving 9 bases between them. Written as DNA, the CDR3 is TGCGCCAGCAGCCAAGTAGGGGAGGACTATGGCTACACCTTC. Encoded protein: CASSQVGEDYGYTF.

This clonotype was detected a few times. This chain joins TRBV6-5 and TRBJ1-2, with 7 bases aligning to TRBD1. This CDR3 has 15 amino acids. Germline V lookup: CDR1 MNHEY, CDR2 SVGAGI. J gave up 3 bases and V 4 bases, and 8 bases lay outside the gene matches. CDR3 sequence reads: CASSFAGGNYYGYTF. CDR3 DNA: TGTGCCAGCAGTTTTGCAGGGGGGAACTACTATGGCTACACCTTC.

This clonotype was detected ten times or more. The chain is built from TRBV6-5 and TRBJ2-5; D is unclear. This CDR3 contains 12 residues. CDR1 and CDR2 (germline): MNHEY, SVGAGI. Trimming took 0 bases from V and 5 from J, leaving 4 bases between them. The CDR3 region has the DNA TGTGCCAGCAGTTACTCAGGGGAGACCCAGTACTTC. Residues: CASSYSGETQYF.

This clonotype was counted only a few times. This rearrangement joins TRBV20-1 to TRBJ2-7; 7 bases align to TRBD2. V lost 1 base and J lost 0; bases outside the gene matches: 6. The CDR3 spans 15 residues. Germline values: CDR1 DFQATT, CDR2 SNEGSKA (reference sequence). Here the CDR3 reads CSARGGREYSYEQYF. The CDR3, as DNA: TGCAGTGCTAGAGGAGGGCGGGAGTACTCCTACGAGCAGTACTTC.

The rearrangement joins TRBV15 to TRBJ1-2; the D is unclear. This CDR3 has 12 amino acids. CDR1 is LNHNV, CDR2 YYDKDF, per germline (reference sequence). The V end was cut by 4 bases, the J end by 4 bases, with 7 bases between. CDR3: CATSTNPYGYTF. The DNA of the CDR3 is TGTGCCACCAGCACAAACCCCTATGGCTACACCTTC.

J is TRBJ1-1 and V is TRBV4-3, with no clear D. V gave up 1 base and J gave up 5 bases, with 14 bases separating them. Germline-derived CDR1 and CDR2 are LGHNA and YSLEER. This CDR3 has 15 residues. Written as DNA, the CDR3 is TGCGCCAGCAGCCAAGCCCCGGTCACCGGGACTGAAGCTTTCTTT. This sequence encodes CASSQAPVTGTEAFF.

The table lists this clonotype with a few counts. The chain recombines TRBV12-3 or TRBV12-4 with TRBJ1-1; D is undetermined. CDR3 length: 13 amino acids. V was cut by 3 bases and J by 11 bases, with 16 bases left in between. The CDR3 here is CASSFARGRLAFF. Written as DNA, the CDR3 is TGTGCCAGCAGTTTCGCCCGGGGTAGATTGGCTTTCTTT.

This chain links TRBV5-4 with TRBJ2-6, with D maybe TRBD1 (5 bases). The CDR3 length is 13 residues. CDR1 and CDR2 from the germline V gene are SGHNT and YYREEE (reference sequence). Trimming took 3 bases from V and 4 from J, leaving 5 bases between them. Here the CDR3 reads CASSWTGANVLTF. In DNA form, the CDR3 reads TGTGCCAGCAGCTGGACAGGGGCCAACGTCCTGACTTTC. Using reference TRBV5-4 and TRBJ2-6 for the parts outside the CDR3, the full variable domain is ETGVTQSPTHLIKTRGQQVTLRCSSQSGHNTVSWYQQALGQGPQFIFQYYREEENGRGNFPPRFSGLQFPNYSSELNVNALELDDSALYLCASSWTGANVLTFGAGSRLTVL.